This TCR beta chain was identified during a study of blood T cell repertoires in COVID-19. V shed 7 bases, J shed 8 bases, and the junction held 9 bases outside the gene matches. Germline V gene lookup returns CDR1 MRHNA and CDR2 SNTAGT. There are 14 residues in the CDR3. Produced via immunoSEQ multiplex PCR; TCRdb's table is partial and in-frame only. This table has about 220,000 clones, 80% to 85% appearing once. The sequenced sample consisted of peripheral blood. The chain employs TRBV6-4 and TRBJ1-4; 8 bases are a match to TRBD1. The sequence was obtained from a woman older than 75 with COVID-19, enrolled during active disease. The CDR3 sequence: CASTRGRGLEKLFF. The CDR3 nucleotides read TGTGCCAGCACTCGGGGCAGGGGGCTGGAAAAACTGTTTTTT.